This TCR beta chain is drawn from a study of cytomegalovirus exposure and HLA in healthy donors. This PCR relied on a set of 60 Vbeta primers and 13 Jbeta primers. Some clones are missing from TCRdb's copy, which holds only in-frame ones; the method was immunoSEQ multiplex PCR. Among 80,000 to 100,000 clones listed, around 67% were seen once. Notes on the study in general: A later analysis reportedly found that, within productive TCRs, an Asian-associated ancestry cluster had fewer N-insertions than the mean observed across the roughly 610 donors. A classifier reportedly called cytomegalovirus status with high sensitivity and specificity.

Germline V CDR1 and CDR2: MDHEN, SYDVKM. The CDR3 is 13 amino acids. The V end lost 5 bases, the J end lost 0 bases, and 8 bases lay between the germline ends. In the case of this clone: Its antigen is undetermined.

The receptor comes from a man aged 45-65 years in good health and CMV-seronegative. V usage is TRBV28 and J usage is TRBJ2-7; D gene uncertain. The material sequenced was PBMCs. In nucleotides, the CDR3 is TGTGCCAGCAGTATGACACTCTCCTACGAGCAGTACTTC. It translates to CASSMTLSYEQYF.